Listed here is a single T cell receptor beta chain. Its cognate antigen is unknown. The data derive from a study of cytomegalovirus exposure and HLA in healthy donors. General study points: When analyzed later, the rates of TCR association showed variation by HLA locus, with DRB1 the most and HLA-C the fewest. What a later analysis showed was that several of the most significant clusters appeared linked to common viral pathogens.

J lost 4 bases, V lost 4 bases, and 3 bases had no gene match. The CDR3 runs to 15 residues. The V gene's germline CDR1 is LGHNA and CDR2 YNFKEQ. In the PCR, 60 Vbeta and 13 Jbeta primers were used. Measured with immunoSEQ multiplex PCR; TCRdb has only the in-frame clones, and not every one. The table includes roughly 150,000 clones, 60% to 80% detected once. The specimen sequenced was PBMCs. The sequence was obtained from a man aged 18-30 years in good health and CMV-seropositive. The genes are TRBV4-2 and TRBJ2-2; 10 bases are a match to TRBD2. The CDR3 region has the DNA TGTGCCAGCAGCCCTCTAGCGGGAGTCACCGGGGAGCTGTTTTTT. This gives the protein CASSPLAGVTGELFF.